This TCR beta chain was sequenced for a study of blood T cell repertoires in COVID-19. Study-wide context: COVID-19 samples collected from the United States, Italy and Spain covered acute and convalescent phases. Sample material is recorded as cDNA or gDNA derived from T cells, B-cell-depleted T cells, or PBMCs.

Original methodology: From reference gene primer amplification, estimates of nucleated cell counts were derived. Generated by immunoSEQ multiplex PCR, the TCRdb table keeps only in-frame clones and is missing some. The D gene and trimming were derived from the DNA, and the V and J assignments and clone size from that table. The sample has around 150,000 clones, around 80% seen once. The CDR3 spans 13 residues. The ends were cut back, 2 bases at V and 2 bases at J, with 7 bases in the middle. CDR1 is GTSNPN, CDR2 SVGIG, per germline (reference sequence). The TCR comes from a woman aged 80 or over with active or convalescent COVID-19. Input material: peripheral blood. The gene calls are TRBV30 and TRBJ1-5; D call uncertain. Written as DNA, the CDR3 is TGTGCCTGGAGTCTCGGGGGCAATCAGCCCCAGCATTTT. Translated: CAWSLGGNQPQHF.